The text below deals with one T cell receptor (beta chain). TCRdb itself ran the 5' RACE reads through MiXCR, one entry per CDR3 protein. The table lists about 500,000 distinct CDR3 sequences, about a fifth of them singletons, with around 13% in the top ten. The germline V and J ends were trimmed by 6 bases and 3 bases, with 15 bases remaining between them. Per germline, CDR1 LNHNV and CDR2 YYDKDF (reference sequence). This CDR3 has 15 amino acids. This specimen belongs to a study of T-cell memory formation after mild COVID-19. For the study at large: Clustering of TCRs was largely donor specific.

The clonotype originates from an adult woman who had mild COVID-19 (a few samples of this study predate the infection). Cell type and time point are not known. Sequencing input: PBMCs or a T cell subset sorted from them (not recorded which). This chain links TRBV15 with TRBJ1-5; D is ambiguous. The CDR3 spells CATSPDPGSNQPQHF. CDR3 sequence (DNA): TGTGCCACCAGTCCAGACCCGGGGTCCAATCAGCCCCAGCATTTT.